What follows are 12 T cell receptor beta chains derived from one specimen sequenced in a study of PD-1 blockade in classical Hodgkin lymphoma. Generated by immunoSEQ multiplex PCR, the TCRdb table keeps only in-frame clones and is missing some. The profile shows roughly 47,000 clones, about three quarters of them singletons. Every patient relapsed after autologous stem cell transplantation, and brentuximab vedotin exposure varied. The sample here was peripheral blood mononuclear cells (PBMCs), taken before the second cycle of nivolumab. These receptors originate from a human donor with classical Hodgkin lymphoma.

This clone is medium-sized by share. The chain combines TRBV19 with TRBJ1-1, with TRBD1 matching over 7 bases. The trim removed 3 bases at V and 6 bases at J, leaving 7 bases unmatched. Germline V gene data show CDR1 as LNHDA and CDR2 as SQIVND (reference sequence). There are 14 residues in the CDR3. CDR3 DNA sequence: TGTGCCAGTAGTATCCGACAGGGAACCCCTGAAGCTTTCTTT. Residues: CASSIRQGTPEAFF. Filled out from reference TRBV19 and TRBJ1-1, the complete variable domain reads DGGITQSPKYLFRKEGQNVTLSCEQNLNHDAMYWYRQDPGQGLRLIYYSQIVNDFQKGDIAEGYSVSREKKESFPLTVTSAQKNPTAFYLCASSIRQGTPEAFFGQGTRLTVV.

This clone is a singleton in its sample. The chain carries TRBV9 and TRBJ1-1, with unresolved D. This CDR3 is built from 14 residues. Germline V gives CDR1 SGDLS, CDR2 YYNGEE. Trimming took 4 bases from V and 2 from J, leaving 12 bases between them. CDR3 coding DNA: TGTGCCAGCAGCCCCCGTATGGGTAACACTGAAGCTTTCTTT. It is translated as CASSPRMGNTEAFF.

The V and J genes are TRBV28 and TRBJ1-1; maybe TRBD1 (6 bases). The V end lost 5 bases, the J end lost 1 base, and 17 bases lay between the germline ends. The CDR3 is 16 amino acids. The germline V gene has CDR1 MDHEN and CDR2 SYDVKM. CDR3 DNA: TGTGCCAGCAGTCCCCGGACAGTATTAACGAACACTGAAGCTTTCTTT. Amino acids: CASSPRTVLTNTEAFF.

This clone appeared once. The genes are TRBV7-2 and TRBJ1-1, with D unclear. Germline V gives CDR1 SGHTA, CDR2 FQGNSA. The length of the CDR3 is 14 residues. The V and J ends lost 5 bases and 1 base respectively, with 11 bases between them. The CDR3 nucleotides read TGTGCCAGCAGCCCAAGGGTTGGGAACACTGAAGCTTTCTTT. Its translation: CASSPRVGNTEAFF.

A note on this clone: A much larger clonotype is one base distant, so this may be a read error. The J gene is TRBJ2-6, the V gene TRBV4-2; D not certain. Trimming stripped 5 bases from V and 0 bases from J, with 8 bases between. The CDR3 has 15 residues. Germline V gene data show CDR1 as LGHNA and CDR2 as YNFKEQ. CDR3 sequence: CASSSLSSGANVLTF. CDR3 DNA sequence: TGTGCCAGCAGCTCACTGAGCTCTGGGGCCAACGTCCTGACTTTC.

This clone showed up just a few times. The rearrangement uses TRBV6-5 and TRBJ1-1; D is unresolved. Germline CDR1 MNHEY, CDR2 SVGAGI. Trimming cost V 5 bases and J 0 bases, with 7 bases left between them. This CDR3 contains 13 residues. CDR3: CASSPIVNTEAFF. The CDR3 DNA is TGTGCCAGCAGTCCAATCGTGAACACTGAAGCTTTCTTT.

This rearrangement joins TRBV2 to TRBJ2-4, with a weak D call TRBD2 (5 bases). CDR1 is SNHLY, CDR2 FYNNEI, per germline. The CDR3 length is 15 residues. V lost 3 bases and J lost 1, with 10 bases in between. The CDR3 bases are TGTGCCAGCAGTGATAGTTCGGGGGCCAAAAACATTCAGTACTTC. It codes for CASSDSSGAKNIQYF.

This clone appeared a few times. CDR3 in amino acids: CASSFLQGNRGTEAFF. CDR3 nucleotides: TGCGCCAGCAGCTTCCTCCAAGGGAATAGGGGAACTGAAGCTTTCTTT. This chain links TRBV5-1 with TRBJ1-1; weak D call: TRBD1 (5 bases). V lost 2 bases to trimming and J lost 5 bases, with 19 bases between them. Germline-derived CDR1 and CDR2 are SGHRS and YFSETQ. The CDR3 extends over 16 amino acids.

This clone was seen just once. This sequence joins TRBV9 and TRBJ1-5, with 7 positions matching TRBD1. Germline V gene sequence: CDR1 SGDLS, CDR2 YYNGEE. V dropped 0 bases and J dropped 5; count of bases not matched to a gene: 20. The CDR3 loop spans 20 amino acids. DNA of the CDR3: TGTGCCAGCAGCGTAGATTTCGGCTCCATCGAGACAGGGCTAGATCAGCCCCAGCATTTT. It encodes CASSVDFGSIETGLDQPQHF.

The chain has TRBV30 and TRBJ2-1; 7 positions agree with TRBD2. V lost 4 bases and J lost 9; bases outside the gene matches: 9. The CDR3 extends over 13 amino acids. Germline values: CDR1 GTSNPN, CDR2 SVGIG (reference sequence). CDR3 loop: CAWKGGGSFEQFF. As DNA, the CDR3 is TGTGCCTGGAAGGGCGGGGGATCGTTTGAGCAGTTCTTC. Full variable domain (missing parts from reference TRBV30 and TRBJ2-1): SQTIHQWPATLVQPVGSPLSLECTVEGTSNPNLYWYRQAAGRGLQLLFYSVGIGQISSEVPQNLSASRPQDRQFILSSKKLLLSDSGFYLCAWKGGGSFEQFFGPGTRLTVL.

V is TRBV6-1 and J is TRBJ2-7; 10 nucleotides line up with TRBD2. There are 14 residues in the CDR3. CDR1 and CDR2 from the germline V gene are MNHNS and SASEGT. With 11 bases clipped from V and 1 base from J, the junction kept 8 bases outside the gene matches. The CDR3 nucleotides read TGTGCCTGCGCCTCTAGCGGGGGTTCCTACGAGCAGTACTTC. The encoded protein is CACASSGGSYEQYF.

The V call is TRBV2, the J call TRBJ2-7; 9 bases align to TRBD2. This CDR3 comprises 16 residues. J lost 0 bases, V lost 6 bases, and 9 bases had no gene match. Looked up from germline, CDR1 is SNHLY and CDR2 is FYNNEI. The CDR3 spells CASRVLAGRSSYEQYF. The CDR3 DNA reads TGTGCCAGCAGGGTCCTAGCGGGAAGAAGCTCCTACGAGCAGTACTTC.